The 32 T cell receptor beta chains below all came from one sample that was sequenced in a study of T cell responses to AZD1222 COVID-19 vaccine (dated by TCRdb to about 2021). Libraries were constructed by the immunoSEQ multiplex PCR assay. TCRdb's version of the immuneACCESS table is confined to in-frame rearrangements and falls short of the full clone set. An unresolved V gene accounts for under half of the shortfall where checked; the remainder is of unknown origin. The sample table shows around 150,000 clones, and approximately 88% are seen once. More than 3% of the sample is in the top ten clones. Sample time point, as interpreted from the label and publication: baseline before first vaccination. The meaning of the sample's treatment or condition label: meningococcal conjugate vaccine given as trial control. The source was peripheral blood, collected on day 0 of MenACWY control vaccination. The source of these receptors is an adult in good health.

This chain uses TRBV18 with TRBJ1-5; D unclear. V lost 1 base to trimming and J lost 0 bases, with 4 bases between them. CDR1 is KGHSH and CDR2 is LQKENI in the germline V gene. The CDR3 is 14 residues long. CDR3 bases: TGTGCCAGCTCACCACAAGATAGCAATCAGCCCCAGCATTTT. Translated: CASSPQDSNQPQHF.

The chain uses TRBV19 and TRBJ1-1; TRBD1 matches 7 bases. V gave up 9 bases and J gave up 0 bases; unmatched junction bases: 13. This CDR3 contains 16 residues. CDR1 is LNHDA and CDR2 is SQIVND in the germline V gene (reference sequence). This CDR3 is CASKERGQSMNTEAFF. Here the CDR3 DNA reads TGTGCCAGCAAGGAGAGGGGACAGAGCATGAACACTGAAGCTTTCTTT.

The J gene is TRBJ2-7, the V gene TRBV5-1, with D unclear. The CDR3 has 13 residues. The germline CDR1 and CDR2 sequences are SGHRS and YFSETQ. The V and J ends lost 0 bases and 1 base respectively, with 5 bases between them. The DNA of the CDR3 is TGCGCCAGCAGCTTGGCGGCGTCCTACGAGCAGTACTTC. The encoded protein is CASSLAASYEQYF.

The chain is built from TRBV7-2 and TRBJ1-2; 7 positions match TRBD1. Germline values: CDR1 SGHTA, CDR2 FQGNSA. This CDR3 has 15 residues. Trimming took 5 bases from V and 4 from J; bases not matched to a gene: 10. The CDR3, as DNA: TGTGCCAGCAGCCAAGGGACAGCCACCTCCTATGGCTACACCTTC. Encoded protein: CASSQGTATSYGYTF. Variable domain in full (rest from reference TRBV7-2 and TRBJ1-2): GAGVSQSPSNKVTEKGKDVELRCDPISGHTALYWYRQSLGQGLEFLIYFQGNSAPDKSGLPSDRFSAERTGGSVSTLTIQRTQQEDSAVYLCASSQGTATSYGYTFGSGTRLTVV.

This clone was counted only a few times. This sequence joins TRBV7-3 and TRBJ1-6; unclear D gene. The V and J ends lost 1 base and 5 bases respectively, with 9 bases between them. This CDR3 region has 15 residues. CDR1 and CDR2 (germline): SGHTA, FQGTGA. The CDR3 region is CASSLMGRDNSPLHF. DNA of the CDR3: TGTGCCAGCAGCTTAATGGGAAGGGATAATTCACCCCTCCACTTT.

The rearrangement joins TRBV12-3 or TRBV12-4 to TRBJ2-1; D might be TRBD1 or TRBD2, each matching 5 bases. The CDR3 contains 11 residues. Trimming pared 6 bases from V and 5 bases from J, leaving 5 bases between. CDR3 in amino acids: CASRGHNEQFF. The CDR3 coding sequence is TGTGCCAGCAGGGGACACAATGAGCAGTTCTTC.

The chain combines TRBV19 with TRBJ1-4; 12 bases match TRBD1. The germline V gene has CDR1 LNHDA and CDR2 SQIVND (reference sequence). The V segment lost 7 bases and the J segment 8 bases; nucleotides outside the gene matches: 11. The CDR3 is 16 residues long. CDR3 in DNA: TGTGCCAGTACCAACATGGGACAGGGGGCTTGGGAAAAACTGTTTTTT. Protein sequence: CASTNMGQGAWEKLFF.

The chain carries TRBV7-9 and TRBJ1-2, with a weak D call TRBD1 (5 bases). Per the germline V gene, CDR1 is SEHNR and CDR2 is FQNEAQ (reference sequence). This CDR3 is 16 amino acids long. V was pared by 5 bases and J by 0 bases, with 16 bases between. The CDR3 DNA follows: TGTGCCAGCAGCGGGACGGAGGGCAAGGCTAACTATGGCTACACCTTC. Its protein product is CASSGTEGKANYGYTF.

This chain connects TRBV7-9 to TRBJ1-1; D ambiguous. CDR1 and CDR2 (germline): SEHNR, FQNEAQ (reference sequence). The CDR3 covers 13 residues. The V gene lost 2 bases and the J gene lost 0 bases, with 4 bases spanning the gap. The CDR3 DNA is TGTGCCAGCAGCTTACCAATGAACACTGAAGCTTTCTTT. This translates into CASSLPMNTEAFF.

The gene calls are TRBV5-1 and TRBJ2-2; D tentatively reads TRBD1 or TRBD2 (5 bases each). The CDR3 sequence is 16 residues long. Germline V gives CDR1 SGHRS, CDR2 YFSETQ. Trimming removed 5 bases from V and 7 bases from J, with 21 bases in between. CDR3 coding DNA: TGCGCCAGCAGACAATCCGGGACCCGCAAGGGCGGGGAGCTGTTTTTT. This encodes CASRQSGTRKGGELFF.

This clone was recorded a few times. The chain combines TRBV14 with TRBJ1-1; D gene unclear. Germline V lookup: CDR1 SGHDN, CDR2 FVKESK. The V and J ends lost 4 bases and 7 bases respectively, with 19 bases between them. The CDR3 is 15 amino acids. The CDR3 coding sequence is TGTGCCAGCAGCCGTCCCCAGTGGGCATTGGGTGAAGCTTTCTTT. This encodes CASSRPQWALGEAFF.

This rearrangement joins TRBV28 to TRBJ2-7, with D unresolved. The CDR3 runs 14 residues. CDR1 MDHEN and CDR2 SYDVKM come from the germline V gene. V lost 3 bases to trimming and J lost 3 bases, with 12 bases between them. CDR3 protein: CASSFSIGSYEQYF. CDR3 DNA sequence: TGTGCCAGCAGTTTCTCCATAGGAAGCTACGAGCAGTACTTC.

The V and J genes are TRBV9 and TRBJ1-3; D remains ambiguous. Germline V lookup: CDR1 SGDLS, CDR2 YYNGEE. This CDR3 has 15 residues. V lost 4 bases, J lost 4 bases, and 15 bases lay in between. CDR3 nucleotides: TGTGCCAGCAGCTCACCCGCAGAAGGAGGAAACACCATATATTTT. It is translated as CASSSPAEGGNTIYF. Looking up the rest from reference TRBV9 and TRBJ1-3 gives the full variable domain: DSGVTQTPKHLITATGQRVTLRCSPRSGDLSVYWYQQSLDQGLQFLIQYYNGEERAKGNILERFSAQQFPDLHSELNLSSLELGDSALYFCASSSPAEGGNTIYFGEGSWLTVV.

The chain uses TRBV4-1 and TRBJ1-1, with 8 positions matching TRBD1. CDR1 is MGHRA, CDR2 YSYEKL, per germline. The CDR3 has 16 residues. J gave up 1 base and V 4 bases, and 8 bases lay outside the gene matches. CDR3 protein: CASSPGQGWKNTEAFF. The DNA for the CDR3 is TGCGCCAGCAGCCCCGGACAGGGTTGGAAGAACACTGAAGCTTTCTTT.

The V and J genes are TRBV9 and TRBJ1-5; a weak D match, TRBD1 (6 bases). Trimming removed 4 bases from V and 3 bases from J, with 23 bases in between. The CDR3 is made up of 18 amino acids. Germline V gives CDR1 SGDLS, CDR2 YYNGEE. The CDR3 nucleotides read TGTGCCAGCAGCCCGAGTGGAGCCCCGGGACACTACAATCAGCCCCAGCATTTT. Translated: CASSPSGAPGHYNQPQHF.

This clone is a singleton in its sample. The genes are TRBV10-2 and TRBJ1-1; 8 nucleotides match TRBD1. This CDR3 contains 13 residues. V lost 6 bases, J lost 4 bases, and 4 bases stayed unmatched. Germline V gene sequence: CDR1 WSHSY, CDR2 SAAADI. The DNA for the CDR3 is TGCGCCAGCAGCGATCAGGGGGCCACTGAAGCTTTCTTT. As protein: CASSDQGATEAFF.

CDR3: CASSLGHLYNEQFF. In DNA form, the CDR3 reads TGCGCCAGCAGCTTGGGACACCTCTACAATGAGCAGTTCTTC. The chain links TRBV5-1 to TRBJ2-1; D remains unclear. The CDR3 is 14 amino acids. Trimming took off 0 bases at V and 3 bases at J, with 7 bases between the two ends. Germline CDR1 is SGHRS and CDR2 is YFSETQ.

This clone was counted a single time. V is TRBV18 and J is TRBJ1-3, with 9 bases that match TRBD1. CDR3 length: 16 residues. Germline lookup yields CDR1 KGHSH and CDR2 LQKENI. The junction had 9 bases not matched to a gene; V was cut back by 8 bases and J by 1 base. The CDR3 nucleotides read TGTGCCAGCGTCACCGGACAGGGGATGTCTGGAAACACCATATATTTT. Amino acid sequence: CASVTGQGMSGNTIYF. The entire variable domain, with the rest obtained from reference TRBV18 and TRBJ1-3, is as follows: NAGVMQNPRHLVRRRGQEARLRCSPMKGHSHVYWYRQLPEEGLKFMVYLQKENIIDESGMPKERFSAEFPKEGPSILRIQQVVRGDSAAYFCASVTGQGMSGNTIYFGEGSWLTVV.

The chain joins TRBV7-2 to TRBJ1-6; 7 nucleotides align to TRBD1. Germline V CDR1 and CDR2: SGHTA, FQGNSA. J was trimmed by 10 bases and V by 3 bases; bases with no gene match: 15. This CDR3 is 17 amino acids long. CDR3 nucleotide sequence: TGTGCCAGCAGCTTCCGGGCCCTTACTCGGACAGGATCACCCCTCCACTTT. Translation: CASSFRALTRTGSPLHF.

In nucleotides, the CDR3 is TGTGCCAGCAGCGTAGGGGAAGGGGGCTTGGGTGAAAAACTGTTTTTT. Amino acid sequence: CASSVGEGGLGEKLFF. V and J are TRBV9 and TRBJ1-4, with 7 bases fitting TRBD1. Germline assignment: CDR1 SGDLS and CDR2 YYNGEE. The ends lost 0 bases at V and 7 bases at J; junction bases unmatched: 9. The CDR3 length is 16 residues.

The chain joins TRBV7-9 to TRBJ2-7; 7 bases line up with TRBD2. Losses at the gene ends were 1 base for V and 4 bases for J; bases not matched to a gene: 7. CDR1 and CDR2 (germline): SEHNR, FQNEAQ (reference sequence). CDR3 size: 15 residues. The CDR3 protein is CASSLVGGDDYEQYF. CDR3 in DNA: TGTGCCAGCAGCTTAGTGGGAGGGGACGATTACGAGCAGTACTTC.

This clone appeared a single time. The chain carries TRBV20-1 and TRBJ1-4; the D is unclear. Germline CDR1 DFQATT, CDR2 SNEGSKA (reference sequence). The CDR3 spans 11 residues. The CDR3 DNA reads TGCAGCAGTGTGTTTGGGGAAAAACTGTTTTTT. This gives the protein CSSVFGEKLFF.

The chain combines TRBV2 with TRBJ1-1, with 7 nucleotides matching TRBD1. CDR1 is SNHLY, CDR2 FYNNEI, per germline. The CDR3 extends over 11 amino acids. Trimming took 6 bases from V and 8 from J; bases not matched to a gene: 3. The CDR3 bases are TGTGCCAGCAGGCCGACAGGGGAAGCTTTCTTT. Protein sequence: CASRPTGEAFF.

CDR3 DNA: TGTGCCTGGACCCGTAGCTCCTACAATGAGCAGTTCTTC. It encodes CAWTRSSYNEQFF. The V and J genes are TRBV30 and TRBJ2-1; D uncertain. Germline lookup yields CDR1 GTSNPN and CDR2 SVGIG (reference sequence). The CDR3 covers 13 residues. The ends were cut back, 4 bases at V and 0 bases at J, with 7 bases in the middle.

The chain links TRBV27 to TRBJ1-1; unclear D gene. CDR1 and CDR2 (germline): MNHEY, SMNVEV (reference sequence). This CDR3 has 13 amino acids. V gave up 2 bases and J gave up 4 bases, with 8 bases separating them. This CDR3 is CASSLREGTEAFF. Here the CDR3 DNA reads TGTGCCAGCAGTTTAAGGGAAGGCACTGAAGCTTTCTTT.

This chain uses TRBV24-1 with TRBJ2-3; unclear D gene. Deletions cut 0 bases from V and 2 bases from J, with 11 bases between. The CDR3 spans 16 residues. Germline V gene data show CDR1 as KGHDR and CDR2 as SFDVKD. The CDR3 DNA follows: TGTGCCACCAGTGATTTGCAATTGGGCCACACAGATACGCAGTATTTT. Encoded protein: CATSDLQLGHTDTQYF.

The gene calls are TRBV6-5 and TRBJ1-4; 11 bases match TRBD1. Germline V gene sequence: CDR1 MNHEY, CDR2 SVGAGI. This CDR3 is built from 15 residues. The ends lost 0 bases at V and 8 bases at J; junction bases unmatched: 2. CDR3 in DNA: TGTGCCAGCAGTTACTCTGGGACAGGGGGGGAAAAACTGTTTTTT. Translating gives CASSYSGTGGEKLFF.

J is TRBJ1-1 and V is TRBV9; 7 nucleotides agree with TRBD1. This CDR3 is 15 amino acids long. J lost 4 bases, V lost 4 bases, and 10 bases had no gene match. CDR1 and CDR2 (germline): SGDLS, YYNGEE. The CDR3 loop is CASSPRGGESTEAFF. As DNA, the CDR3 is TGTGCCAGCAGCCCCAGGGGGGGGGAGTCCACTGAAGCTTTCTTT.

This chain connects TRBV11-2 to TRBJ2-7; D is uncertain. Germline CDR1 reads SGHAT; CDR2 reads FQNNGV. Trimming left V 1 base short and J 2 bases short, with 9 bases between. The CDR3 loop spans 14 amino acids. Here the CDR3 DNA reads TGTGCCAGCAGCTTAGTGGGCCTCGCCTACGAGCAGTACTTC. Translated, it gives CASSLVGLAYEQYF.

CDR3 residues: CAISDSGLAFGEQYF. The DNA of the CDR3 is TGTGCCATCAGTGACAGCGGACTAGCGTTTGGCGAGCAGTACTTC. This chain joins TRBV10-3 and TRBJ2-7, with 9 bases identical to TRBD2. This CDR3 spans 15 amino acids. Trimming cost V 3 bases and J 6 bases; bases outside gene matches: 9. Germline CDR1 reads ENHRY; CDR2 reads SYGVKD.

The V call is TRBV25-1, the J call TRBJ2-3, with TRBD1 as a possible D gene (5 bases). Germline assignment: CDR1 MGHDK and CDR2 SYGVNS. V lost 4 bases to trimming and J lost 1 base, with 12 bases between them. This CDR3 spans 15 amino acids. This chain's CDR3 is CASSALDTRTDTQYF. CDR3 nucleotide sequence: TGTGCCAGCAGTGCCCTGGACACCCGCACAGATACGCAGTATTTT. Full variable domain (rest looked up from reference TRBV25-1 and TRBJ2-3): EADIYQTPRYLVIGTGKKITLECSQTMGHDKMYWYQQDPGMELHLIHYSYGVNSTEKGDLSSESTVSRIRTEHFPLTLESARPSHTSQYLCASSALDTRTDTQYFGPGTRLTVL.

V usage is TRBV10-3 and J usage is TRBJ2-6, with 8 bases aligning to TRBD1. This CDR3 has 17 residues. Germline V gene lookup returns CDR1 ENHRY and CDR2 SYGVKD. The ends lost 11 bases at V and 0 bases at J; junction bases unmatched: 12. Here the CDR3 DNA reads TGTGCCTCCCAGACAGGGGATTGGGTCTCTGGGGCCAACGTCCTGACTTTC. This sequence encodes CASQTGDWVSGANVLTF.